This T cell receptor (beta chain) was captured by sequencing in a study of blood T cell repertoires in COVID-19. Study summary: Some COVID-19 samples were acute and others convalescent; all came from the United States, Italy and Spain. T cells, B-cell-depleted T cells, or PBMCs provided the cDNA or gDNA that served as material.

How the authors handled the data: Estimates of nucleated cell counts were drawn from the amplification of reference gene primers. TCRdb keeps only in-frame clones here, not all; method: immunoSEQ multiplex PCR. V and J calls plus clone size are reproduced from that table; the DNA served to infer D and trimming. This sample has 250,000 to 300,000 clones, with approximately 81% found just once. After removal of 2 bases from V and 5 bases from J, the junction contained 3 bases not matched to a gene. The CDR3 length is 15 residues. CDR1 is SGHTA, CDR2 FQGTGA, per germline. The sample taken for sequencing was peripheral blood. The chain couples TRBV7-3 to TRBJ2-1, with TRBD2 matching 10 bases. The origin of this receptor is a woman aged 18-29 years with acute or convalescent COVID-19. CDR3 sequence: CASSLGLAGDNEQFF. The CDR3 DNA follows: TGTGCCAGCAGCTTAGGCCTAGCGGGGGACAATGAGCAGTTCTTC.